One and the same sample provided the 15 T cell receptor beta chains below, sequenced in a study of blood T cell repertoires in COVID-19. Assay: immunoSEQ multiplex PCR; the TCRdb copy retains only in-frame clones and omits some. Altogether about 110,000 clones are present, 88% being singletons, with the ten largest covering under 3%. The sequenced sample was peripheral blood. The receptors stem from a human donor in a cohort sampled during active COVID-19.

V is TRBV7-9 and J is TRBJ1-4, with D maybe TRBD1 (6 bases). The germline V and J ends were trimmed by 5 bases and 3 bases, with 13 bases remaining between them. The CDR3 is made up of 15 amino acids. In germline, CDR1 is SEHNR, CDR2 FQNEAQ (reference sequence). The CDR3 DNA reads TGTGCCAGCAGCCGCGGGGGGCCCGCTAATGAAAAACTGTTTTTT. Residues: CASSRGGPANEKLFF.

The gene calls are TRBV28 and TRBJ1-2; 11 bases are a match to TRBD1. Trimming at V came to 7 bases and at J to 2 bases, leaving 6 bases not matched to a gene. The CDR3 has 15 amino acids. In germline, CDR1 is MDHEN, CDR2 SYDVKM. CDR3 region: CASNQRDRGNYGYTF. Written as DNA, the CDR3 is TGTGCCAGCAATCAACGGGACAGGGGGAACTATGGCTACACCTTC.

This chain's CDR3 is CSVSKPAGGLGQFF. CDR3 nucleotides: TGCAGCGTCTCAAAGCCAGCGGGAGGACTGGGGCAGTTCTTC. The chain combines TRBV29-1 with TRBJ2-1, with TRBD2 matching 9 bases. V was pared by 6 bases and J by 12 bases, with 15 bases of the junction left unmatched. Per germline, CDR1 SQVTM and CDR2 ANQGSEA. The CDR3 runs to 14 residues.

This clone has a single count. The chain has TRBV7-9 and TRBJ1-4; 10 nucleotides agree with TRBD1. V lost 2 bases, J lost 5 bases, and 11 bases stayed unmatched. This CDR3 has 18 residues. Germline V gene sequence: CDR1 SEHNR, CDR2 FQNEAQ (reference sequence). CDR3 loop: CASSLPPGQGHGNEKLFF. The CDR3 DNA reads TGTGCCAGCAGCTTACCTCCGGGACAGGGGCACGGGAATGAAAAACTGTTTTTT.

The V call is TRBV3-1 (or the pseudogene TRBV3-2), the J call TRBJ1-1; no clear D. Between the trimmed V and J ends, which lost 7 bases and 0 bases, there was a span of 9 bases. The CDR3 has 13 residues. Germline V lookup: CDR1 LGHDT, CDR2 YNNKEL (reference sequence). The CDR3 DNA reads TGTGCCAGCACTTCGACTTTGAACACTGAAGCTTTCTTT. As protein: CASTSTLNTEAFF.

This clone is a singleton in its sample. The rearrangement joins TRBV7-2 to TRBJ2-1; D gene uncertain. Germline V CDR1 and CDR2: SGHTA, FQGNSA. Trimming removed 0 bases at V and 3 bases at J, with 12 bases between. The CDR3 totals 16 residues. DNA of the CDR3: TGTGCCAGCAGCTTAGCCCAAGCGCGCCTCTACAATGAGCAGTTCTTC. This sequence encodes CASSLAQARLYNEQFF.

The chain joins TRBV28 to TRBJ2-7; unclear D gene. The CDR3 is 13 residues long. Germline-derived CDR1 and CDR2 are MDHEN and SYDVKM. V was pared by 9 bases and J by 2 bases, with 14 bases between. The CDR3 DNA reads TGTGCCAGTTTAGACCCCAGGACCTACGAGCAGTACTTC. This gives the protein CASLDPRTYEQYF.

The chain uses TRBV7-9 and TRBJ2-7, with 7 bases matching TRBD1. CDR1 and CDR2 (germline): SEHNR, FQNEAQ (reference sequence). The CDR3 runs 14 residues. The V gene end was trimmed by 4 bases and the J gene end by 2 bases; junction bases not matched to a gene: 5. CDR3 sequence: CASSSRQGPYEQYF. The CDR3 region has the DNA TGTGCCAGCAGCTCAAGACAGGGCCCCTACGAGCAGTACTTC.

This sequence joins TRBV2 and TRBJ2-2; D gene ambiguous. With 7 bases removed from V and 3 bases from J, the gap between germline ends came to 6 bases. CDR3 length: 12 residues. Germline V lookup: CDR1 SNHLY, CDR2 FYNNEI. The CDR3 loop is CASTLYTGELFF. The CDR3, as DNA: TGTGCCAGCACACTCTACACCGGGGAGCTGTTTTTT.

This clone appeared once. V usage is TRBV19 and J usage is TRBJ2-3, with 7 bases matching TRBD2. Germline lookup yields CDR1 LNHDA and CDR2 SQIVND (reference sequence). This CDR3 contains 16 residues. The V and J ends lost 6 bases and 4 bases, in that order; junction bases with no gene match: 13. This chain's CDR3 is CASSTPGEGPADTQYF. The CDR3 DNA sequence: TGTGCCAGTAGCACCCCCGGGGAGGGACCCGCAGATACGCAGTATTTT.

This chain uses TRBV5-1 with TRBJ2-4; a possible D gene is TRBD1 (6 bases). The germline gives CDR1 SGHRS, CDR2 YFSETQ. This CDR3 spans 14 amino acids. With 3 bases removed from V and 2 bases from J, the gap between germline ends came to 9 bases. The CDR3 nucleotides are TGCGCCAGCAGCTCCGGGGACACCAAAAACATTCAGTACTTC. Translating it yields CASSSGDTKNIQYF.

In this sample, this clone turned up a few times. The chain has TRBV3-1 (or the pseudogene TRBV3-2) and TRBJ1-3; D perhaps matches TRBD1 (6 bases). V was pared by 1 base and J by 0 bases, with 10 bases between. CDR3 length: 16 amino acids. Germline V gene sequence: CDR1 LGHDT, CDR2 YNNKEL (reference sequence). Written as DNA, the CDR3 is TGTGCCAGCAGCCAAGGACGGACAGTCTCTGGAAACACCATATATTTT. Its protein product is CASSQGRTVSGNTIYF.

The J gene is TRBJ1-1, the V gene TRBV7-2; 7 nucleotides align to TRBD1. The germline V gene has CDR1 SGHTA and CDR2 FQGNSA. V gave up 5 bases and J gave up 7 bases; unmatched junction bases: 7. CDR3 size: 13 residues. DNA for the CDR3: TGTGCCAGCAGCCCACGACAGGGAGTTGAAGCTTTCTTT. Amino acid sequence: CASSPRQGVEAFF. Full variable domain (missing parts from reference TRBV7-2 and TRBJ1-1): GAGVSQSPSNKVTEKGKDVELRCDPISGHTALYWYRQSLGQGLEFLIYFQGNSAPDKSGLPSDRFSAERTGGSVSTLTIQRTQQEDSAVYLCASSPRQGVEAFFGQGTRLTVV.

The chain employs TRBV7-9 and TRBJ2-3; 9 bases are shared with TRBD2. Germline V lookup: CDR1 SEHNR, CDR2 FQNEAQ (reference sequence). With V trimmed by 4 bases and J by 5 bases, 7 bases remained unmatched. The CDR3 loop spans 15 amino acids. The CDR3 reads CASSSSGNNGDTQYF. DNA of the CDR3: TGTGCCAGCAGCTCTAGCGGGAACAACGGAGATACGCAGTATTTT.

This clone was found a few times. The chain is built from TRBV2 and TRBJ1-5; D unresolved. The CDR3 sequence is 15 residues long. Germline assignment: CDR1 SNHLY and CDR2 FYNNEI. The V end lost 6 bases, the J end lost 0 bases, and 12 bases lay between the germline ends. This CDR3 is CASRPTQDSNQPQHF. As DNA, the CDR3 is TGTGCCAGCAGGCCCACACAAGATAGCAATCAGCCCCAGCATTTT.